This T cell receptor (beta chain) was captured in a study of cytomegalovirus exposure and HLA in healthy donors. The study, taken as a whole, reports: An analysis was carried out later, and it reportedly showed fewer N-insertions in an Asian-associated ancestry cluster than the approximately 670-donor mean. Rare TCR sequences predominated, though certain public TCRs were found in many donors. In an earlier analysis, most TCR beta V segments were productive about 87% or about 30% of the time.

The PCR contained 60 Vbeta and 13 Jbeta primers. Method: immunoSEQ multiplex PCR; TCRdb's copy keeps in-frame clones and lacks some. Counted here are about 160,000 clones, 60% to 80% occurring once; the ten biggest clones make up 1.1% to 1.5%. CDR1 MNHNS and CDR2 SASEGT come from the germline V gene. This CDR3 is 16 amino acids long. V lost 0 bases to trimming and J lost 3 bases, with 12 bases between them. Regarding donors, all were healthy bone marrow donors. Worth noting for this clone: Antigen: not known.

Sequencing used PBMCs. The receptor was derived from a woman aged 25 to 39 in good health and CMV-seronegative. This sequence joins TRBV6-1 and TRBJ1-5; D gene uncertain. The CDR3, as DNA: TGTGCCAGCAGTGAAGCGGAGACCCTTGCCAATCAGCCCCAGCATTTT. Its protein is CASSEAETLANQPQHF.